This TCR beta chain was captured in a study of CD8+ T cells in alopecia areata. Reverse transcribed after extraction, RNA yielded cDNA as the sequencing template. Measured with immunoSEQ multiplex PCR; TCRdb has only the in-frame clones, and not every one. The sample holds about 200,000 clones, 60% seen once. Treatment of the sample: oral pan-JAK inhibitor, 5-10 mg twice daily. The sequenced sample was CD4+ T cells sorted from blood, obtained at week 4, from a patient treated with tofacitinib. The clonotype originates from a human donor with alopecia areata.

The CDR3, as DNA: TGTGCCAGCAGCGCCCAGGGGGCGGCTAACTATGGCTACACCTTC. This codes for CASSAQGAANYGYTF. The chain joins TRBV5-4 to TRBJ1-2; TRBD1 aligns across 8 bases. This CDR3 contains 15 residues. Germline trimming cut 4 bases from V and 0 bases from J; bases unmatched to any gene: 5. Germline V CDR1 and CDR2: SGHNT, YYREEE (reference sequence).